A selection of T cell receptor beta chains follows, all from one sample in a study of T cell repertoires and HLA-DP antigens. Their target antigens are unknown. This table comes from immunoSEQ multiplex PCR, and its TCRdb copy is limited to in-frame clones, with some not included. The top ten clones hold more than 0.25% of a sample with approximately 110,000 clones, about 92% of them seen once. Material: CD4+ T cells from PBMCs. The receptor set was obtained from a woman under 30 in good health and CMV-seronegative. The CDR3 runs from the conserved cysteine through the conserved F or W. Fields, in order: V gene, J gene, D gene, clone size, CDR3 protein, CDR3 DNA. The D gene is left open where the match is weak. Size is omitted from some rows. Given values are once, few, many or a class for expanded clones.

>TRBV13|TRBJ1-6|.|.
CASSRGWHSPLHF
TGTGCCAGCAGTCGAGGGTGGCATTCACCCCTCCACTTT
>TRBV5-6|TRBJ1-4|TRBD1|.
CASSPGTGADEKLFF
TGTGCCAGCAGCCCAGGAACAGGGGCGGATGAAAAACTGTTTTTT
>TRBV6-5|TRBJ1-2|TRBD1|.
CASSWDRYYGYTF
TGTGCCAGCAGCTGGGACAGGTACTATGGCTACACCTTC
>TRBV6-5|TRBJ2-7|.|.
CASSTISGNNYEQYF
TGTGCCAGCAGCACCATATCGGGGAACAACTACGAGCAGTACTTC
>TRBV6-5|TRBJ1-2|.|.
CASGGRHYGYTF
TGTGCCAGCGGGGGACGGCACTATGGCTACACCTTC
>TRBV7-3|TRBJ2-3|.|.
CASSLLGGTDTQYF
TGTGCCAGCAGTCTGCTAGGGGGCACAGATACGCAGTATTTT
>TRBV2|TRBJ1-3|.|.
CASRGRTGNTIYF
TGTGCCAGCAGGGGGAGGACTGGAAACACCATATATTTT
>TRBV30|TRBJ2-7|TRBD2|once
CAWGGLAGISEQYF
TGTGCCTGGGGGGGACTAGCGGGAATATCCGAGCAGTACTTC
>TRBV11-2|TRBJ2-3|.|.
CASSLVYSTDTQYF
TGTGCCAGCAGCTTAGTGTATAGCACAGATACGCAGTATTTT
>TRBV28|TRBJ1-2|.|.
CASSLQGFYGYTF
TGTGCCAGCAGTCTTCAGGGGTTCTATGGCTACACCTTC
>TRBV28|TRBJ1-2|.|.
CASRTAADYGYTF
TGTGCCAGCAGGACCGCGGCCGACTATGGCTACACCTTC
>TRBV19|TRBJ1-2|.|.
CASSNPGQGTYGYTF
TGTGCCAGTAGCAACCCCGGGCAGGGGACTTATGGCTACACCTTC
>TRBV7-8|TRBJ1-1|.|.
CASSLAQKNTEAFF
TGTGCCAGCAGCTTAGCACAAAAGAACACTGAAGCTTTCTTT
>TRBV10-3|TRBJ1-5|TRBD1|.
CAISPGQGSNQPQHF
TGTGCCATCAGTCCGGGACAGGGTAGCAATCAGCCCCAGCATTTT
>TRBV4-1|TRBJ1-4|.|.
CASSQDRDEKLFF
TGCGCCAGCAGCCAAGACCGGGATGAAAAACTGTTTTTT
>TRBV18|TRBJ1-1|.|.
CASSPYVRVNTEAFF
TGTGCCAGCTCACCGTACGTGAGGGTGAACACTGAAGCTTTCTTT
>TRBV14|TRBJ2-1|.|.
CASSQAVLRGEQFF
TGTGCCAGCAGCCAAGCGGTTTTGCGCGGTGAGCAGTTCTTC
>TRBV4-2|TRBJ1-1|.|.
CASSQGLGSTEAFF
TGTGCCAGCAGCCAAGGTTTGGGGTCCACTGAAGCTTTCTTT
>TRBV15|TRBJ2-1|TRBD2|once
CATSMGLPSEQFF
TGTGCCACCAGCATGGGACTACCTTCCGAGCAGTTCTTC
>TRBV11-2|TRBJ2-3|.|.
CASSLLVDTQYF
TGTGCCAGCAGCTTACTAGTGGATACGCAGTATTTT
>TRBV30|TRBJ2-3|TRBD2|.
CAWSVWRERTTDTQYF
TGTGCCTGGAGTGTATGGCGGGAGCGCACCACAGATACGCAGTATTTT
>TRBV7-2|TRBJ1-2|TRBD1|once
CASSLISGTDYGYTF
TGTGCCAGCAGCCTTATATCCGGGACAGACTATGGCTACACCTTC
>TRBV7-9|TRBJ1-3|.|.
CASSLVTGLVGNTIYF
TGTGCCAGCAGCTTAGTCACAGGTCTTGTTGGAAACACCATATATTTT
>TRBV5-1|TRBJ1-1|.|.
CASNLGMNTEAFF
TGCGCCAGCAATCTGGGCATGAACACTGAAGCTTTCTTT
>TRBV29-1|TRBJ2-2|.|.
CSARLQGTNTGELFF
TGCAGCGCAAGGTTACAGGGCACGAACACCGGGGAGCTGTTTTTT
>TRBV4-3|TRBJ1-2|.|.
CASSQAVGAFAGNYGYTF
TGCGCCAGCAGCCAAGCTGTAGGGGCCTTTGCAGGGAACTATGGCTACACCTTC
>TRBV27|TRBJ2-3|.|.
CASSLEEGARDTQYF
TGTGCCAGCAGTTTAGAGGAGGGGGCGAGGGATACGCAGTATTTT
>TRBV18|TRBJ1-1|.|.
CASSPRPDFGTEAFF
TGTGCCAGCTCACCACGTCCCGATTTTGGGACTGAAGCTTTCTTT
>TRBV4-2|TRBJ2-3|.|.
CASSQDGAGRSTDTQYF
TGTGCCAGCAGCCAAGATGGGGCGGGGAGAAGCACAGATACGCAGTATTTT
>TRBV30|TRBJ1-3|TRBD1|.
CASEGTVPSCSGNTIYF
TGTGCCTCGGAGGGGACAGTACCGTCGTGCTCTGGAAACACCATATATTTT
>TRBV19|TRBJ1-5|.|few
CASSSAGGFHQPQHF
TGTGCCAGTAGTAGTGCGGGAGGGTTCCATCAGCCCCAGCATTTT
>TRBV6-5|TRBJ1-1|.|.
CASSQTGEAFF
TGTGCCAGCAGTCAGACAGGTGAAGCTTTCTTT
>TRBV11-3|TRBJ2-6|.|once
CASSLDVDSGANVLTF
TGTGCCAGCAGCTTAGACGTGGACTCTGGGGCCAACGTCCTGACTTTC
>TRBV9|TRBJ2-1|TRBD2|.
CASSVGLAGNNEQFF
TGTGCCAGCAGCGTCGGACTAGCGGGGAACAATGAGCAGTTCTTC
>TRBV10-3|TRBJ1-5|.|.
CAISESRAPHNQPQHF
TGTGCCATCAGTGAGTCGAGGGCTCCCCACAATCAGCCCCAGCATTTT
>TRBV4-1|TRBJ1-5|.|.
CASSHGTGVNQPQHF
TGCGCCAGCAGCCATGGGACGGGGGTCAATCAGCCCCAGCATTTT
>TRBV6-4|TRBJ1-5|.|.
CASSGLPGTRDYSNQPQHF
TGTGCCAGCAGTGGCCTTCCGGGGACCCGTGATTATAGCAATCAGCCCCAGCATTTT
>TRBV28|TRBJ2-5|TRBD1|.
CASSQVWDRVGEETQYF
TGTGCCAGCAGTCAGGTCTGGGACAGGGTTGGAGAAGAGACCCAGTACTTC
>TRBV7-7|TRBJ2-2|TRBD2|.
CASSLGRGANTGELFF
TGTGCTAGCAGCTTAGGCCGGGGGGCGAACACCGGGGAGCTGTTTTTT
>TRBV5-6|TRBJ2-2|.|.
CASSLAGVSGELFF
TGTGCCAGCAGCTTGGCTGGGGTCAGCGGGGAGCTGTTTTTT
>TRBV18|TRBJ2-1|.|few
CASSPETIGEQFF
TGTGCCAGCTCACCGGAAACAATCGGGGAGCAGTTCTTC
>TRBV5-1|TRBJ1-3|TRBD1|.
CASSSSLDTGDTIYF
TGCGCCAGCAGCTCCAGCTTGGATACAGGGGACACCATATATTTT
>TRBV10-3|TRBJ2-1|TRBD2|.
CAISGGTSGGPNEQFF
TGTGCCATCAGTGGTGGGACTAGCGGGGGGCCCAATGAGCAGTTCTTC
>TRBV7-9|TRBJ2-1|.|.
CASSLGRRHPKNEQFF
TGTGCCAGCAGCTTAGGGCGGCGACATCCGAAGAATGAGCAGTTCTTC
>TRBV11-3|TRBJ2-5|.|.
CASSFSTPGRETQYF
TGTGCCAGCAGCTTCTCCACCCCCGGTCGGGAGACCCAGTACTTC
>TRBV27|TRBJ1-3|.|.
CASSFSSGNTIYF
TGTGCCAGCAGTTTCAGCTCTGGAAACACCATATATTTT
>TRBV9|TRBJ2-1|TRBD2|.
CASRSTLPAGVYNEQFF
TGTGCCAGCAGGTCGACCTTACCAGCGGGAGTTTACAATGAGCAGTTCTTC
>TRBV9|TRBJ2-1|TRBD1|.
CASSVPIEGAQFF
TGTGCCAGCAGCGTACCTATTGAGGGGGCGCAGTTCTTC